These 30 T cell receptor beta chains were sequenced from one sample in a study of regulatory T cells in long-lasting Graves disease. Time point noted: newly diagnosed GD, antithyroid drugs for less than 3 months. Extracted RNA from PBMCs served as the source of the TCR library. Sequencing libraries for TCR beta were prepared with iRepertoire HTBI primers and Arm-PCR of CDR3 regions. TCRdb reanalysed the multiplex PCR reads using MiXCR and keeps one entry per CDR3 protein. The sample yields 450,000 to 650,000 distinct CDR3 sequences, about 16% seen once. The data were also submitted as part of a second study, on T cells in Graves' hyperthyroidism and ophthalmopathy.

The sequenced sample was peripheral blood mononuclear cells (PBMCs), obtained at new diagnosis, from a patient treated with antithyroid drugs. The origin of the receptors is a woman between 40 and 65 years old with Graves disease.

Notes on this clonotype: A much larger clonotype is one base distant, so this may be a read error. The CDR3 DNA reads as TGTGCCAGCAGTCTAAACAGGGGAGCAAGTGAGATCCAGTACTTC. The encoded protein is CASSLNRGASEIQYF. The gene calls are TRBV2 and TRBJ2-5; 7 nucleotides agree with TRBD1. CDR3 length: 15 amino acids. From germline, CDR1 is SNHLY and CDR2 FYNNEI.

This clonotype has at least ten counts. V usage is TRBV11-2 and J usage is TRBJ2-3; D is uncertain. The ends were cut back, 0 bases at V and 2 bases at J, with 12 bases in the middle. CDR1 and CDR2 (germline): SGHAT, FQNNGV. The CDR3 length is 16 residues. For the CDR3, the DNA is TGTGCCAGCAGCTTAGATGATGCCAGTTACACAGATACGCAGTATTTT. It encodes CASSLDDASYTDTQYF.

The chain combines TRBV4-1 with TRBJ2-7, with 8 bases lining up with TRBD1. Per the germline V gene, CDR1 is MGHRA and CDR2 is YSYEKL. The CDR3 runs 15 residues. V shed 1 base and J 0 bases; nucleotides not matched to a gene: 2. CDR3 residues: CASSQVTGGSYEQYF. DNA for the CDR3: TGCGCCAGCAGCCAAGTAACAGGGGGCTCCTACGAGCAGTACTTC.

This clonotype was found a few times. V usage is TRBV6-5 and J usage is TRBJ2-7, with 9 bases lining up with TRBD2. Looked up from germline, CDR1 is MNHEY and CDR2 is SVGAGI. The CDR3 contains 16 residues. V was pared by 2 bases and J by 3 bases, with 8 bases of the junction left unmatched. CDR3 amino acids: CASSYEDSGGSYEQYF. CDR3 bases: TGTGCCAGCAGTTACGAAGATAGCGGGGGAAGCTACGAGCAGTACTTC.

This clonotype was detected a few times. In DNA form, the CDR3 reads TGTGCCAGTAGTAGCCGACAGGGAGTCGGTGAAAAACTGTTTTTT. It codes for CASSSRQGVGEKLFF. The chain employs TRBV19 and TRBJ1-4; 7 nucleotides match TRBD1. The CDR3 is 15 amino acids. Germline V gives CDR1 LNHDA, CDR2 SQIVND (reference sequence). The V gene end was trimmed by 4 bases and the J gene end by 7 bases; junction bases not matched to a gene: 9.

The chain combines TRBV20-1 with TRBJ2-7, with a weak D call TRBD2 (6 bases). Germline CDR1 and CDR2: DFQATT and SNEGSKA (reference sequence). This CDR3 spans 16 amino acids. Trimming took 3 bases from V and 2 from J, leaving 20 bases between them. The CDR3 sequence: CSASRGGGDLTYEQYF. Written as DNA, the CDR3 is TGCAGTGCTAGCCGGGGTGGCGGGGACTTAACCTACGAGCAGTACTTC.

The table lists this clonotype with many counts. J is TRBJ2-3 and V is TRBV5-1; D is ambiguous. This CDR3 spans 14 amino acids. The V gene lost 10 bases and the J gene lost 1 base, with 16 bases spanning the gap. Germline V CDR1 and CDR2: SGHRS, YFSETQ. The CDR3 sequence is CASRADGGTDTQYF. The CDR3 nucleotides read TGCGCCTCTCGGGCGGATGGGGGCACAGATACGCAGTATTTT.

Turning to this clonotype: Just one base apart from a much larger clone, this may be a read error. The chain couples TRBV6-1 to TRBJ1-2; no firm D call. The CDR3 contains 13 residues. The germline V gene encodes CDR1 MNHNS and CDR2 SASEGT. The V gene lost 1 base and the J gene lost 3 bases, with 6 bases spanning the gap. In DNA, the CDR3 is TGTGCCAGCAGTGAAGACAGCGACTATGGCTACACCTTC. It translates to CASSEDSDYGYTF.

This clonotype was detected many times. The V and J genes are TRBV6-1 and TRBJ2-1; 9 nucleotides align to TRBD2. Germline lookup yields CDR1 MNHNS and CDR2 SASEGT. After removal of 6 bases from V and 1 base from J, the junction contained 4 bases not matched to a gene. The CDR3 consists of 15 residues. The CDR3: CASRDSGGSYNEQFF. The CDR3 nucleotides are TGTGCCAGCAGAGATAGCGGGGGATCCTACAATGAGCAGTTCTTC.

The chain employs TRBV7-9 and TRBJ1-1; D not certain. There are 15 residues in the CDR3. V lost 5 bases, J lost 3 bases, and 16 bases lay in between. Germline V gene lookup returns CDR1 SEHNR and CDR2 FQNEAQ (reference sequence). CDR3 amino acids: CASSPLSGPYTEAFF. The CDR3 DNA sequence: TGTGCCAGCAGCCCTTTGTCGGGCCCTTACACTGAAGCTTTCTTT.

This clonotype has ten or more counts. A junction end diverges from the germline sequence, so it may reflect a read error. The CDR3 loop reads CASSQWTGRSITDEKLFF. The CDR3, as DNA: TGTGCCAGCAGCCAATGGACAGGCCGCTCGATAACTGATGAAAAACTGTTTTTT. The chain joins TRBV3-1 to TRBJ1-4; 7 bases agree with TRBD1. The CDR3 is made up of 18 amino acids. CDR1 and CDR2 (germline): LGHDT, YNNKEL (reference sequence).

The CDR3 DNA follows: TGCAGTGCAATGAACACTTGGGATACGCAGTATTTT. As protein: CSAMNTWDTQYF. The J gene is TRBJ2-3, the V gene TRBV20-1; D uncertain. Germline V gene data show CDR1 as DFQATT and CDR2 as SNEGSKA (reference sequence). Between the trimmed V and J ends, which lost 6 bases and 6 bases, there was a span of 13 bases. The CDR3 has 12 amino acids.

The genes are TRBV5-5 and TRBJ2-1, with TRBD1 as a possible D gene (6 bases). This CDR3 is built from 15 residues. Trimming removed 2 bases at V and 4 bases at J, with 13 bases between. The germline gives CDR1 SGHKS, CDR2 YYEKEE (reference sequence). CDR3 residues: CASSLLGQPYNEQFF. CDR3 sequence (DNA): TGTGCCAGCAGCTTACTGGGACAACCTTACAATGAGCAGTTCTTC.

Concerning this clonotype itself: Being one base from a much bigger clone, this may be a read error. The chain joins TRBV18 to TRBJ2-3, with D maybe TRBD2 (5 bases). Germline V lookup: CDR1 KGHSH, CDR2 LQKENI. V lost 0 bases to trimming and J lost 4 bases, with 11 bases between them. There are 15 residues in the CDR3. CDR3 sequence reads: CASSPPPRVSDTQYF. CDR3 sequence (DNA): TGTGCCAGCTCACCACCCCCGCGGGTTTCAGATACGCAGTATTTT.

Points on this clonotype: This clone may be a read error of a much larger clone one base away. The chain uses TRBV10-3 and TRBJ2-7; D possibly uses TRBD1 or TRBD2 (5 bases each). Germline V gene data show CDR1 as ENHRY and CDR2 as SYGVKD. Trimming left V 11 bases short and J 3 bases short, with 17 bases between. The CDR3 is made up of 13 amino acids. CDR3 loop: CAARNRDHYEQYF. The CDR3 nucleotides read TGTGCCGCACGAAACCGGGACCACTACGAGCAGTACTTC.

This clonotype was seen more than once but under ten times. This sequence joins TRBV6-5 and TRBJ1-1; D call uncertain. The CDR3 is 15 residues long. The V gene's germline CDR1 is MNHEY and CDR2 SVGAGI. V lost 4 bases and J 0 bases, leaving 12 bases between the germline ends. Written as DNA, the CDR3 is TGTGCCAGCAGTTCTACAGCCAAAATGAACACTGAAGCTTTCTTT. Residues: CASSSTAKMNTEAFF.

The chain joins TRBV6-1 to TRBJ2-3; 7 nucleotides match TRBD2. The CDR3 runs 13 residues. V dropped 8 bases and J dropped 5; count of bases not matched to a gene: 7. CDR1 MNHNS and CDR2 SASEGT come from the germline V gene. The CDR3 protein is CASGAGEVDTQYF. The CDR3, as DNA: TGTGCCAGCGGGGCGGGGGAAGTAGATACGCAGTATTTT.

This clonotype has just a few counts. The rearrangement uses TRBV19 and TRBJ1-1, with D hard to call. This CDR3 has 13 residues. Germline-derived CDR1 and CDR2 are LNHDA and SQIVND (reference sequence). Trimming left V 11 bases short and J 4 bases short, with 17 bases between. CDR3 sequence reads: CAHSAWRATEAFF. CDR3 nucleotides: TGTGCCCACTCTGCTTGGAGGGCCACTGAAGCTTTCTTT.

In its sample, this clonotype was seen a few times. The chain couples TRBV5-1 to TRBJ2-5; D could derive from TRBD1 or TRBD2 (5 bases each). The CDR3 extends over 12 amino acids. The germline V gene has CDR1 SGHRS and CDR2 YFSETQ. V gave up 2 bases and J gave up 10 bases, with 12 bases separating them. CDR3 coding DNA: TGCGCCAGCAGCTTCGGGGAAGGGGACCAGTACTTC. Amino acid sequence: CASSFGEGDQYF. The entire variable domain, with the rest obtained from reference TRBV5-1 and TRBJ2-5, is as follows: KAGVTQTPRYLIKTRGQQVTLSCSPISGHRSVSWYQQTPGQGLQFLFEYFSETQRNKGNFPGRFSGRQFSNSRSEMNVSTLELGDSALYLCASSFGEGDQYFGPGTRLLVL.

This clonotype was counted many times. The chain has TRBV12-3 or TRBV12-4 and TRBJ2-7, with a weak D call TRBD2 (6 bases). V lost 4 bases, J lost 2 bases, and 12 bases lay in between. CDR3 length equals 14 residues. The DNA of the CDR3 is TGTGCCAGCAGTTGGGGCGGGGTTACCTACGAGCAGTACTTC. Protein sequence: CASSWGGVTYEQYF.

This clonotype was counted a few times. The CDR3 reads CASSSGRTRETQYF. The CDR3 nucleotides are TGCGCCAGCAGCTCCGGAAGGACTCGCGAGACCCAGTACTTC. The chain has TRBV5-1 and TRBJ2-5; D perhaps matches TRBD2 (5 bases). The CDR3 has 14 residues. Per the germline V gene, CDR1 is SGHRS and CDR2 is YFSETQ. V was cut by 3 bases and J by 5 bases, with 14 bases left in between.

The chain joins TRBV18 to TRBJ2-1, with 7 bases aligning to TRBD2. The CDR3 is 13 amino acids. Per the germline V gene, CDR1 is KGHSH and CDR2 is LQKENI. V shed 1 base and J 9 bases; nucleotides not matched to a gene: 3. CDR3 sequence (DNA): TGTGCCAGCTCACCACTTATAGCGGGTGAGCAGTTCTTC. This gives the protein CASSPLIAGEQFF.

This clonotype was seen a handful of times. Written as DNA, the CDR3 is TGTGCCAGCAGCTTAGACTTCGTGTGGTCAACTAATGAAAAACTGTTTTTT. Protein sequence: CASSLDFVWSTNEKLFF. The V gene is TRBV7-8, the J gene TRBJ1-4, with D unresolved. CDR1 is SGHVS, CDR2 FQNEAQ, per germline. CDR3 length: 17 amino acids. Trimming removed 1 base at V and 0 bases at J, with 12 bases between. Variable domain in full (rest from reference TRBV7-8 and TRBJ1-4): GAGVSQSPRYKVAKRGQDVALRCDPISGHVSLFWYQQALGQGPEFLTYFQNEAQLDKSGLPSDRFFAERPEGSVSTLKIQRTQQEDSAVYLCASSLDFVWSTNEKLFFGSGTQLSVL.

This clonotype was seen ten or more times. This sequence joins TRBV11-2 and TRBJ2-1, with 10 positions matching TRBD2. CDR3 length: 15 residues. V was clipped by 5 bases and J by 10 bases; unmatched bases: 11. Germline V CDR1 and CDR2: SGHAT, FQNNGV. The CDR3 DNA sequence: TGTGCCAGCAGCCCCCGGGTAGCGGGGGGAGGCGAGCAGTTCTTC. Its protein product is CASSPRVAGGGEQFF.

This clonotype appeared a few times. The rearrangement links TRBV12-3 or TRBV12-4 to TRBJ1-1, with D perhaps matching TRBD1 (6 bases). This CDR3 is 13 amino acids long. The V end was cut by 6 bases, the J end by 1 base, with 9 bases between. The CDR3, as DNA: TGTGCCAGCAGGTGGACAGAGAACACTGAAGCTTTCTTT. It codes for CASRWTENTEAFF.

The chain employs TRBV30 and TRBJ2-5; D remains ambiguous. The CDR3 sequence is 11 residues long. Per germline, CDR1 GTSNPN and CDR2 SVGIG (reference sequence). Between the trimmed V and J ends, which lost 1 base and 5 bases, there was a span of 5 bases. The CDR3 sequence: CAWSATETQYF. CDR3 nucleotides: TGTGCCTGGAGTGCTACTGAGACCCAGTACTTC.

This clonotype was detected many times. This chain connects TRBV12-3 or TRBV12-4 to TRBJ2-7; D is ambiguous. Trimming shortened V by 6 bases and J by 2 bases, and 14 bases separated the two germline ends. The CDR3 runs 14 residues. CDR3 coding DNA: TGTGCCAGCAGACGTCTCAACGGACCCTACGAGCAGTACTTC. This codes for CASRRLNGPYEQYF.

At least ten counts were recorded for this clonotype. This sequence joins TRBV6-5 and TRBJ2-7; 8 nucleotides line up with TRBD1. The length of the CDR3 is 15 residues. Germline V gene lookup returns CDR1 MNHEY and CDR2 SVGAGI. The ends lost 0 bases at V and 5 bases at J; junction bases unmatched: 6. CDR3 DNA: TGTGCCAGCAGTTACTCAGGGGGACAGGAGGACGAGCAGTACTTC. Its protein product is CASSYSGGQEDEQYF.

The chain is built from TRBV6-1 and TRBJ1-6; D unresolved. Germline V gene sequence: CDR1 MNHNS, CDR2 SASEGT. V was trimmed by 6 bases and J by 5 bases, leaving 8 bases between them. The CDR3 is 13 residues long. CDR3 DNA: TGTGCCAGCAGGAAGCACGATAATTCACCCCTCCACTTT. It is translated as CASRKHDNSPLHF.

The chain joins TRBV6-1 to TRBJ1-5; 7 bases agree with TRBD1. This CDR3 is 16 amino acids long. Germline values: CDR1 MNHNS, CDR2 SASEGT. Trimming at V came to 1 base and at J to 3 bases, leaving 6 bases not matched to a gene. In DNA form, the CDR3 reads TGTGCCAGCAGTGAAGTCCCAGGGGGGGCCAATCAGCCCCAGCATTTT. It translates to CASSEVPGGANQPQHF.